This passage covers 12 T cell receptor beta chains from one sample sequenced in a study of blood T cell repertoires in COVID-19. Profiled with immunoSEQ multiplex PCR; TCRdb holds only in-frame clones, not every one. In the table there are about 120,000 clones, 70% to 90% of which are singletons. Sequenced input: peripheral blood. These receptors were obtained from a woman between 50 and 59 years old with active or convalescent COVID-19.

The J gene is TRBJ1-2, the V gene TRBV6-5, with TRBD1 identical over 11 bases. Germline values: CDR1 MNHEY, CDR2 SVGAGI. V gave up 2 bases and J gave up 5 bases; unmatched junction bases: 4. This CDR3 has 15 residues. CDR3 sequence (DNA): TGTGCCAGCAGTTACCGCGGACAGGGGGCATATGGCTACACCTTC. Residues: CASSYRGQGAYGYTF.

This chain joins TRBV7-3 and TRBJ2-2, with D hard to call. Deletions cut 2 bases from V and 2 bases from J, with 3 bases between. This CDR3 has 13 residues. In germline, CDR1 is SGHTA, CDR2 FQGTGA. The CDR3 sequence: CASSLLNTGELFF. The CDR3 nucleotides are TGTGCCAGCAGCTTACTAAACACCGGGGAGCTGTTTTTT.

The chain joins TRBV9 to TRBJ1-3, with a possible D match to TRBD1 (5 bases). Germline CDR1 is SGDLS and CDR2 is YYNGEE. V lost 4 bases to trimming and J lost 3 bases, with 14 bases between them. CDR3 length: 15 residues. CDR3 coding DNA: TGTGCCAGCAGCACCGCAGGGTCGGTTGGAAACACCATATATTTT. Its protein is CASSTAGSVGNTIYF.

This chain uses TRBV10-3 with TRBJ2-5; maybe TRBD1 (6 bases). Germline V gene sequence: CDR1 ENHRY, CDR2 SYGVKD. The V end was cut by 4 bases, the J end by 2 bases, with 11 bases between. The CDR3 covers 14 residues. In nucleotides, the CDR3 is TGTGCCATCAGTGGATTGGGGGCACAAGAGACCCAGTACTTC. Its translation is CAISGLGAQETQYF.

The rearrangement uses TRBV6-1 and TRBJ1-1; the D gene is possibly TRBD1 (5 bases). This CDR3 contains 14 residues. V was clipped by 2 bases and J by 8 bases, with 15 bases between them. In germline, CDR1 is MNHNS, CDR2 SASEGT. CDR3 in DNA: TGTGCCAGCAGTGAACGGGGAGGGGTACAGGAAGCTTTCTTT. This sequence encodes CASSERGGVQEAFF.

The chain combines TRBV25-1 with TRBJ1-6; D call uncertain. Trimming shortened V by 4 bases and J by 10 bases, and 17 bases separated the two germline ends. Germline V gene data show CDR1 as MGHDK and CDR2 as SYGVNS. The length of the CDR3 is 15 residues. The CDR3 coding sequence is TGTGCCAGCAGTGGTGGGCTCTCTCGGGGATCACCCCTCCACTTT. This translates into CASSGGLSRGSPLHF.

The chain uses TRBV5-1 and TRBJ1-1, with 7 bases that match TRBD1. CDR1 SGHRS and CDR2 YFSETQ come from the germline V gene. Unmatched junction bases numbered 9, after V lost 2 bases and J lost 8 bases. This CDR3 has 14 amino acids. CDR3 sequence reads: CASSLGGLTGEAFF. Written as DNA, the CDR3 is TGCGCCAGCAGCTTAGGGGGCCTGACTGGGGAAGCTTTCTTT.

This sequence joins TRBV11-1 and TRBJ2-1; D remains unclear. V was trimmed by 3 bases and J by 4 bases, leaving 10 bases between them. Germline V gene lookup returns CDR1 SGHAT and CDR2 FQDESV (reference sequence). CDR3 length: 14 amino acids. The CDR3 DNA sequence: TGTGCCAGCAGCTTGGAAAGGAGTTACAATGAGCAGTTCTTC. Translating it yields CASSLERSYNEQFF.

J is TRBJ2-7 and V is TRBV7-2; 10 nucleotides match TRBD2. Trimming took 1 base from V and 5 from J; bases not matched to a gene: 5. Germline V gene data show CDR1 as SGHTA and CDR2 as FQGNSA. The CDR3 has 15 residues. In DNA form, the CDR3 reads TGTGCCAGCAGCTTAGTTTCTAGCGGGAGAAACGAGCAGTACTTC. Translated, it gives CASSLVSSGRNEQYF.

The chain links TRBV7-2 to TRBJ2-5; the D is unclear. CDR1 and CDR2 from the germline V gene are SGHTA and FQGNSA. The CDR3 is made up of 12 amino acids. The V end was cut by 0 bases, the J end by 5 bases, with 4 bases between. The CDR3 protein is CASSLARETQYF. DNA for the CDR3: TGTGCCAGCAGCTTAGCTCGGGAGACCCAGTACTTC.

The chain recombines TRBV6-2 or TRBV6-3 with TRBJ2-7; D is possibly TRBD1 (5 bases). V gave up 4 bases and J gave up 1 base, with 8 bases separating them. This CDR3 comprises 13 residues. Germline V gives CDR1 MNHEY, CDR2 SVGEGT. CDR3 region: CASSFAGSYEQYF. Here the CDR3 DNA reads TGTGCCAGCAGTTTTGCAGGGTCCTACGAGCAGTACTTC.

V and J are TRBV7-9 and TRBJ1-1; a weak D match, TRBD1 (5 bases). Trimming took 1 base from V and 1 from J, leaving 7 bases between them. The CDR3 contains 14 residues. Germline V gives CDR1 SEHNR, CDR2 FQNEAQ (reference sequence). The DNA of the CDR3 is TGTGCCAGCAGCTTAGGGGGCGGGAACACTGAAGCTTTCTTT. Its translation is CASSLGGGNTEAFF.